Here is one T cell receptor beta chain with its context. Which antigen it targets is not known. One base away there is no much larger clone; base qualities are not given. This specimen belongs to a study of control samples from healthy donors and cancer patients (dated by TCRdb to 2020 to 2022). Receptors were amplified or captured by the immunoSEQ multiplex PCR assay. TCRdb mirrors the immuneACCESS table, restricted to in-frame sequences. Some clones are absent from its copies; in checked studies, under half trace to an unresolved V gene, and the reason for the others is unknown. The sample data list approximately 86,000 clones, and around nine tenths of these were observed just once. The top ten hold roughly 21% of the sample. The germline V gene encodes CDR1 SGHRS and CDR2 YFSETQ. V and J are trimmed by 3 bases and 6 bases, and the gene matches miss 4 bases of the junction. The CDR3 runs 14 amino acids, cysteine and phenylalanine included. Only CDR3 DNA is held: 42 bases, read in frame from base 1.

The clonotype originates from a man aged 30 to 39 in good health. The specimen was blood. This chain is built from TRBV5-1 and TRBJ2-2; 8 bases in between match TRBD2. The CDR3 has the sequence CASSSGLVPGELFF. The bases read TGCGCCAGCAGCTCGGGACTAGTCCCCGGGGAGCTGTTTTTT.